The 30 T cell receptor beta chains below were found in one sample sequenced in a study of STAT5B mutations in CD4+ large granular lymphocyte leukemia. Method: immunoSEQ multiplex PCR; TCRdb's copy keeps in-frame clones and lacks some. The sample has more than 4,000 clones, 88% seen once; the top ten hold 75%. Material for sequencing was PBMCs. These receptors were taken from a man aged 40-49 years with CD4+ T-cell large granular lymphocyte leukemia.

The rearrangement joins TRBV4-1 to TRBJ2-4, with 9 nucleotides matching TRBD1. Germline loops: CDR1 MGHRA, CDR2 YSYEKL. Unmatched junction bases numbered 4, after V lost 2 bases and J lost 8 bases. This CDR3 comprises 14 residues. The CDR3: CASSQPRTGDIQYF. The DNA for the CDR3 is TGCGCCAGCAGCCAACCTCGGACAGGGGACATTCAGTACTTC.

The chain uses TRBV28 and TRBJ1-3; 7 bases fit TRBD1. The J segment lost 1 base and the V segment lost 4 bases, leaving 1 base of the junction unmatched. Looked up from germline, CDR1 is MDHEN and CDR2 is SYDVKM. The CDR3 has 14 residues. CDR3 protein: CASSSGGSGNTIYF. The CDR3 DNA reads TGTGCCAGCAGTTCAGGGGGGTCTGGAAACACCATATATTTT.

The rearrangement links TRBV11-2 to TRBJ2-1, with D tentatively TRBD1 (5 bases). This CDR3 spans 15 amino acids. The germline V and J ends were trimmed by 5 bases and 0 bases, with 11 bases remaining between them. Per the germline V gene, CDR1 is SGHAT and CDR2 is FQNNGV. This CDR3 reads CASSLQGSSYNEQFF. The CDR3 coding sequence is TGTGCCAGCAGCCTCCAGGGTAGCTCCTACAATGAGCAGTTCTTC.

The J gene is TRBJ2-1, the V gene TRBV6-1, with TRBD2 matching 8 bases. Germline assignment: CDR1 MNHNS and CDR2 SASEGT. V shed 3 bases, J shed 2 bases, and the junction held 6 bases outside the gene matches. There are 16 residues in the CDR3. As DNA, the CDR3 is TGTGCCAGCAGTGACTGGAGCGGGAGTCCCTACAATGAGCAGTTCTTC. Encoded protein: CASSDWSGSPYNEQFF.

The chain links TRBV11-3 to TRBJ2-3, with 7 bases fitting TRBD1. The ends lost 5 bases at V and 1 base at J; junction bases unmatched: 18. Germline values: CDR1 SGHNT, CDR2 YENEEA. The CDR3 consists of 19 residues. The CDR3 nucleotides are TGTGCCAGCAGCCCCCCTGGACAGGTGGTCCTTGCCGGCACAGATACGCAGTATTTT. The encoded protein is CASSPPGQVVLAGTDTQYF.

This clone was recorded once. The rearrangement joins TRBV5-1 to TRBJ2-2, with TRBD2 matching 7 bases. Losses at the gene ends were 0 bases for V and 6 bases for J; bases not matched to a gene: 5. The CDR3 contains 15 residues. Per germline, CDR1 SGHRS and CDR2 YFSETQ. The CDR3 sequence: CASSLAGGRAGELFF. The CDR3 DNA follows: TGCGCCAGCAGCTTGGCGGGGGGTCGTGCCGGGGAGCTGTTTTTT.

The chain employs TRBV5-1 and TRBJ2-3; D not certain. The CDR3 is 15 residues long. The germline CDR1 and CDR2 sequences are SGHRS and YFSETQ. V lost 0 bases, J lost 3 bases, and 11 bases lay in between. CDR3 coding DNA: TGCGCCAGCAGCTTGGGGTGGGGTTATACAGATACGCAGTATTTT. It encodes CASSLGWGYTDTQYF.

J is TRBJ2-1 and V is TRBV5-5, with a possible D match to TRBD2 (6 bases). The CDR3 runs 19 residues. Trimming removed 4 bases at V and 0 bases at J, with 23 bases between. The germline gives CDR1 SGHKS, CDR2 YYEKEE (reference sequence). In DNA form, the CDR3 reads TGTGCCAGCAGCCGGGGGTCCCTAGCGTCGCGGAGCTCCTACAATGAGCAGTTCTTC. Residues: CASSRGSLASRSSYNEQFF. Combining the CDR3 with reference TRBV5-5 and TRBJ2-1 gives the whole variable domain DAGVTQSPTHLIKTRGQQVTLRCSPISGHKSVSWYQQVLGQGPQFIFQYYEKEERGRGNFPDRFSARQFPNYSSELNVNALLLGDSALYLCASSRGSLASRSSYNEQFFGPGTRLTVL.

The J gene is TRBJ1-1, the V gene TRBV4-1, with 7 bases fitting TRBD1. V was clipped by 4 bases and J by 2 bases; unmatched bases: 10. Germline V CDR1 and CDR2: MGHRA, YSYEKL. The CDR3 loop spans 16 amino acids. The CDR3 protein is CASSRTTGMINTEAFF. The DNA of the CDR3 is TGCGCCAGCAGCCGAACGACAGGGATGATAAACACTGAAGCTTTCTTT.

CDR3 sequence (DNA): TGTGCCAGCGGATGGGGGGATTCCTATTCCTCTGGGGCCAACGTCCTGACTTTC. Its protein is CASGWGDSYSSGANVLTF. The genes are TRBV11-3 and TRBJ2-6, with D perhaps matching TRBD2 (6 bases). CDR3 length: 18 residues. Germline loops: CDR1 SGHNT, CDR2 YENEEA. V dropped 8 bases and J dropped 0 bases, with 20 bases sitting between them.

This chain uses TRBV28 with TRBJ1-5; D is uncertain. This CDR3 comprises 13 residues. Per germline, CDR1 MDHEN and CDR2 SYDVKM. The V and J ends lost 6 bases and 3 bases respectively, with 9 bases between them. CDR3 loop: CASRNFANQPQHF. The CDR3 DNA is TGTGCCAGCAGAAACTTTGCCAATCAGCCCCAGCATTTT.

In regard to this clone: One end of the junction fails to match germline, which may point to a read error. The CDR3, as DNA: TGCGCCAGCAGTGACCCACCTAACACCGGGGAGCTGCTTTTT. It encodes CASSDPPNTGELLF. V gene TRBV10-1 combines with J gene TRBJ2-2, with D perhaps matching TRBD2 (5 bases). CDR1 and CDR2 (germline): WNHNN, SYGVQD (reference sequence). CDR3 length equals 14 residues.

V and J are TRBV5-4 and TRBJ2-7; the D is unclear. The germline CDR1 and CDR2 sequences are SGHNT and YYREEE (reference sequence). V was trimmed by 4 bases and J by 1 base, leaving 12 bases between them. This CDR3 contains 14 residues. The CDR3 region is CASSLRTDSYEQYF. Written as DNA, the CDR3 is TGTGCCAGCAGCCTTCGGACGGATTCCTACGAGCAGTACTTC.

The chain joins TRBV27 to TRBJ2-1, with TRBD2 matching 10 bases. The V segment lost 0 bases and the J segment 8 bases; nucleotides outside the gene matches: 10. This CDR3 is built from 17 residues. CDR1 is MNHEY and CDR2 is SMNVEV in the germline V gene (reference sequence). Here the CDR3 reads CASSLSSGLAGADEQFF. The DNA of the CDR3 is TGTGCCAGCAGTTTATCCTCGGGGCTAGCGGGGGCTGATGAGCAGTTCTTC.

V usage is TRBV7-8 and J usage is TRBJ1-2, with 7 bases that match TRBD1. This CDR3 has 15 residues. Germline trimming cut 1 base from V and 4 bases from J; bases unmatched to any gene: 6. Germline lookup yields CDR1 SGHVS and CDR2 FQNEAQ. DNA for the CDR3: TGTGCCAGCAGCTTAGGGGGGACAGCAAGCTATGGCTACACCTTC. This encodes CASSLGGTASYGYTF.

The chain recombines TRBV27 with TRBJ2-5, with 14 bases aligning to TRBD2. The CDR3 covers 16 residues. After removal of 5 bases from V and 4 bases from J, the junction contained 6 bases not matched to a gene. Germline V gives CDR1 MNHEY, CDR2 SMNVEV (reference sequence). CDR3 sequence reads: CASSPGLAGGLETQYF. In DNA, the CDR3 is TGTGCCAGCAGTCCCGGACTAGCGGGAGGTTTAGAGACCCAGTACTTC.

This rearrangement joins TRBV11-3 to TRBJ2-2; D uncertain. Germline CDR1 reads SGHNT; CDR2 reads YENEEA. The CDR3 is made up of 14 amino acids. V lost 5 bases, J lost 3 bases, and 10 bases lay in between. The CDR3 loop reads CASSPGSDTGELFF. The CDR3 nucleotides read TGTGCCAGCAGCCCCGGCAGCGACACCGGGGAGCTGTTTTTT.

This clone was recorded a few times. The V call is TRBV7-9, the J call TRBJ1-1; no clear D. Germline lookup yields CDR1 SEHNR and CDR2 FQNEAQ (reference sequence). CDR3 length equals 14 residues. Deletions cut 1 base from V and 1 base from J, with 7 bases between. CDR3 loop: CASSLDGGNTEAFF. The CDR3 region has the DNA TGTGCCAGCAGCTTAGACGGTGGGAACACTGAAGCTTTCTTT.

The chain has TRBV5-1 and TRBJ2-2, with 7 bases matching TRBD1. The ends lost 7 bases at V and 1 base at J; junction bases unmatched: 4. Germline assignment: CDR1 SGHRS and CDR2 YFSETQ. The CDR3 length is 14 residues. As DNA, the CDR3 is TGCGCCAGCTCCAGACAGGGGAACACCGGGGAGCTGTTTTTT. Encoded protein: CASSRQGNTGELFF. The variable domain in full, completed from reference TRBV5-1 and TRBJ2-2, reads KAGVTQTPRYLIKTRGQQVTLSCSPISGHRSVSWYQQTPGQGLQFLFEYFSETQRNKGNFPGRFSGRQFSNSRSEMNVSTLELGDSALYLCASSRQGNTGELFFGEGSRLTVL.

The chain uses TRBV4-1 and TRBJ1-1, with no clear D. The CDR3 covers 15 residues. V was clipped by 0 bases and J by 1 base, with 9 bases between them. Germline CDR1 MGHRA, CDR2 YSYEKL. CDR3 protein: CASSQDPRTNTEAFF. DNA for the CDR3: TGCGCCAGCAGCCAAGATCCCAGGACGAACACTGAAGCTTTCTTT.

J is TRBJ2-7 and V is TRBV5-1, with D tentatively TRBD2 (6 bases). The V end was cut by 6 bases, the J end by 3 bases, with 7 bases between. The CDR3 runs 11 residues. CDR1 and CDR2 from the germline V gene are SGHRS and YFSETQ. This chain's CDR3 is CASTGDYEQYF. The CDR3 DNA reads as TGCGCCAGCACGGGGGACTACGAGCAGTACTTC.

The genes are TRBV7-8 and TRBJ2-1; D may match TRBD1 or TRBD2 (6 bases each). The V gene's germline CDR1 is SGHVS and CDR2 FQNEAQ. The CDR3 sequence is 12 residues long. The DNA of the CDR3 is TGTGCAGGCGGAGGGACAAATAATGAGCAGTTCTTC. Its protein is CAGGGTNNEQFF.

The chain recombines TRBV30 with TRBJ2-5; D possibly corresponds to TRBD1 (5 bases). The V end lost 2 bases, the J end lost 4 bases, and 17 bases lay between the germline ends. Germline CDR1 and CDR2: GTSNPN and SVGIG (reference sequence). The CDR3 runs to 15 residues. DNA of the CDR3: TGTGCCTGGAGTCTAGGGGAATTGTTAGGAGAGACCCAGTACTTC. This translates into CAWSLGELLGETQYF.

The gene calls are TRBV10-3 and TRBJ2-5, with D possibly TRBD2 on 5 matching bases. Deletions cut 0 bases from V and 5 bases from J, with 13 bases between. The CDR3 is 15 residues long. CDR1 and CDR2 (germline): ENHRY, SYGVKD. In nucleotides, the CDR3 is TGTGCCATCAGTGAGTCGATTAGCGCCTATGAGACCCAGTACTTC. Translated, it gives CAISESISAYETQYF.

The CDR3 loop is CASTRWGGIVYETQYF. Written as DNA, the CDR3 is TGCGCCAGCACACGGTGGGGGGGGATCGTATACGAGACCCAGTACTTC. The chain has TRBV5-1 and TRBJ2-5; 7 bases agree with TRBD2. The CDR3 sequence is 16 residues long. After removal of 6 bases from V and 5 bases from J, the junction contained 16 bases not matched to a gene. Germline CDR1 and CDR2: SGHRS and YFSETQ. Based on the CDR3 plus reference TRBV5-1 and TRBJ2-5, the full variable domain is KAGVTQTPRYLIKTRGQQVTLSCSPISGHRSVSWYQQTPGQGLQFLFEYFSETQRNKGNFPGRFSGRQFSNSRSEMNVSTLELGDSALYLCASTRWGGIVYETQYFGPGTRLLVL.

The V gene is TRBV4-1, the J gene TRBJ1-5, with D possibly matching TRBD1 (6 bases). Germline lookup yields CDR1 MGHRA and CDR2 YSYEKL. The length of the CDR3 is 16 residues. The V end lost 3 bases, the J end lost 0 bases, and 12 bases lay between the germline ends. In DNA, the CDR3 is TGCGCCAGCAGCCATTTCCACAGGGATAGCAATCAGCCCCAGCATTTT. Residues: CASSHFHRDSNQPQHF.

The rearrangement links TRBV10-3 to TRBJ2-3, with a weak D call TRBD2 (5 bases). This CDR3 region has 18 residues. Germline assignment: CDR1 ENHRY and CDR2 SYGVKD. Trimming removed 4 bases from V and 0 bases from J, with 20 bases in between. The CDR3 is CAISGGPNLLVSTDTQYF. CDR3 bases: TGTGCCATCAGTGGAGGGCCTAATTTGTTGGTGAGCACAGATACGCAGTATTTT.

This chain joins TRBV28 and TRBJ1-5; TRBD1 aligns across 9 bases. The CDR3 totals 15 residues. V gave up 4 bases and J gave up 2 bases; unmatched junction bases: 3. CDR1 is MDHEN, CDR2 SYDVKM, per germline. The CDR3 DNA reads TGTGCCAGCAGTTCGGGACAGGGAGGCAATCAGCCCCAGCATTTT. Amino acid sequence: CASSSGQGGNQPQHF.

The V and J genes are TRBV4-1 and TRBJ2-7; 7 bases match TRBD1. Trimming removed 6 bases from V and 0 bases from J; junction bases left unmatched: 11. The CDR3 extends over 16 amino acids. In germline, CDR1 is MGHRA, CDR2 YSYEKL. This chain's CDR3 is CASRPRTGLSSYEQYF. CDR3 coding DNA: TGCGCCAGCAGACCCCGGACAGGACTTAGCTCCTACGAGCAGTACTTC.

The chain carries TRBV11-3 and TRBJ2-7; D remains unclear. This CDR3 spans 15 amino acids. V lost 1 base and J 0 bases, leaving 10 bases between the germline ends. Germline-derived CDR1 and CDR2 are SGHNT and YENEEA. The CDR3 sequence: CASSLVGIRSYEQYF. CDR3 nucleotide sequence: TGTGCCAGCAGCTTAGTAGGTATACGCTCCTACGAGCAGTACTTC.